This T cell receptor beta chain came from a study of human T cells and chemical hapten exposure. TCRdb re-called the RACE reads through MiXCR, storing one row per CDR3 protein. The sample yields about 84,000 distinct CDR3 sequences, 11% seen once. Study outcomes and limitations: Alopecia in the donors means their immune response may deviate from healthy people's. Large CDR3 similarity clusters arose significantly more often from expanded TCRs than from controls.

This clonotype was seen only a few times. Antigen: not known. Time point given: patch test 3, about 24 weeks after DPC sensitization. The treatment was: therapeutic diphenylcyclopropenone sensitization with weekly scalp DPC. The CDR3 is made up of 14 amino acids. V was cut by 3 bases and J by 3 bases, with 12 bases left in between. CDR1 is DFQATT, CDR2 SNEGSKA, per germline (reference sequence). The sample consisted of whole blood, taken in connection with sensitization to the hapten diphenylcyclopropenone (DPC). V usage is TRBV20-1 and J usage is TRBJ1-5; D is possibly TRBD1 (6 bases). This TCR derives from a woman between 45 and 65 years old with alopecia areata. Some clones in this sample may be carry-over from other donors' samples. The DNA for the CDR3 is TGCAGTGCTAGCGTGGGACAAAACAATCAGCCCCAGCATTTT. Translating it yields CSASVGQNNQPQHF.